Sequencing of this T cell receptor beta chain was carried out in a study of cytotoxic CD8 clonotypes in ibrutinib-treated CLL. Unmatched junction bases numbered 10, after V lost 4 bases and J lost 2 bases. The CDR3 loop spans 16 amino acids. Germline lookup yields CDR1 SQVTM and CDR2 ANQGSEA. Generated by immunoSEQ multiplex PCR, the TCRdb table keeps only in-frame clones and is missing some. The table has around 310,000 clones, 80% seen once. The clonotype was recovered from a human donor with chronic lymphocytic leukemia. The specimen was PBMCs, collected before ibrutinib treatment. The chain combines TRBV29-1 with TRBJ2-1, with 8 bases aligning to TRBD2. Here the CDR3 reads CSVARPGGSTYNEQFF. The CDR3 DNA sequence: TGCAGCGTTGCTCGTCCGGGAGGGTCCACCTACAATGAGCAGTTCTTC.